These T cell receptor beta chains were read from a single sample in a study of T-cell reconstitution after alpha-beta-depleted transplantation in children. TCRdb re-derived calls from the PCR reads in MiXCR, one entry per CDR3 protein. Of more than 120,000 distinct CDR3 sequences listed, about 9% were seen once; the top ten hold 18%. Sequencing was performed on PBMCs, mostly from graft donor cells, taken 180 days after TCRalphabeta/CD19-depleted stem cell transplant. The receptor source for this set is a female patient aged 2-9 years who had a stem cell transplant for congenital amegakaryocytic thrombocytopenia, so the T cells may come from the graft donor. Both conserved end residues are trimmed from each CDR3. A D gene is named only where the DNA matches it firmly.

d_call v_call cdr3_aa
TRBD1 TRBV29-1 SVELRGRGETQY
NA TRBV7-8 ASSKTNYEQY
NA TRBV6-1 ASREYSPGELF
NA TRBV7-2 ASSLFVGEQF
NA TRBV7-2 ASSLVASMYEQY
NA TRBV28 ASSLLGNTIY
NA TRBV23-1 ASSQSPGWRNSYEQY
NA TRBV12-3/TRBV12-4 ASSFSQFPEAF
NA TRBV7-9 ASSLIGQRSYEQY
TRBD2 TRBV4-2 ASSQDQAGVGTDTQY
NA TRBV5-4 ASSFGGGSRAYGYT
NA TRBV24-1 ATSDVAPISSGSYNEQF
NA TRBV28 ASSFMGANYGYT
TRBD2 TRBV20-1 SARVRGSSYNEQF
NA TRBV4-1 ASSRLYFGTDTQY
TRBD2 TRBV5-1 ASSFRGSGGYNEQF
TRBD1 TRBV20-1 SARDRNRGGEKLF
TRBD2 TRBV10-3 AINLAGGSDTQY
TRBD1 TRBV2 ASSDPGGKNIQY
TRBD2 TRBV11-3 ASSLGKTSDPWEQY
NA TRBV5-1 ASSLIRASETQY
TRBD2 TRBV20-1 SAKRTSSNHEQY
TRBD2 TRBV11-2 ASSFSGRTIDEQF
NA TRBV11-2 ASSLNRNGYT
NA TRBV4-2 ASSPQPSGNTIY
NA TRBV6-1 ASTTDTWNYGYT
NA TRBV5-7 ASSLAGTDGYT
NA TRBV10-3 AISEAPYRENTGELF
NA TRBV10-2 ASRRASGELF
NA TRBV7-2 ASSLAMGASYEQY
NA TRBV20-1 SASTQGYEQY
NA TRBV12-3/TRBV12-4 ASSLLGTGNTIY
NA TRBV4-3 ASSMGPLGKKLF
TRBD2 TRBV6-5 ASSSGRGGEQF
NA TRBV6-1 ASRLERNTGELF
NA TRBV5-1 ASSPDSSSYNEQF
NA TRBV28 ASTLPRASGTDTQY
NA TRBV19 ASSEGLVGTQY
NA TRBV7-2 ASSFYLREAPKRAF
TRBD2 TRBV12-3/TRBV12-4 ASSLRTSNEQF
NA TRBV30 ACPRATDQETQY
NA TRBV20-1 SARAGSYGYT
NA TRBV20-1 SARGRAQETQY
NA TRBV20-1 SASAWTGGSNQPQH
NA TRBV20-1 SPDYGYT
NA TRBV7-7 ASSLGTDQETQY
NA TRBV20-1 SASPLLNRVGQETQY
TRBD1 TRBV18 ASSPGTGITYEQY
TRBD2 TRBV20-1 SARVRTSGGMELF
NA TRBV4-3 ASRGVTGELF
TRBD2 TRBV9 ASSYQREDTQY
NA TRBV5-6 ASSLLGAQDQPQH
TRBD1 TRBV28 ASSSPGGIQPQH
NA TRBV5-1 ASSVPRGEANYGYT
NA TRBV19 ASSIPRTATNEQF
TRBD1 TRBV4-3 ASSQDRGGGYT
TRBD1 TRBV5-1 ASSLIYGTGYEQY
NA TRBV29-1 SVGGTTNEKLF
NA TRBV28 ASSVTGTLGNTIY
NA TRBV18 ASSQREGNQPQH